This T cell receptor (beta chain) was sequenced in a study of blood T cell repertoires in COVID-19. Study-wide background: Some COVID-19 samples were acute and others convalescent; all came from the United States, Italy and Spain.

Under the authors' procedure: From reference gene primer amplification, estimates of nucleated cell counts were derived. Here immunoSEQ multiplex PCR was the method, and the copy in TCRdb shows in-frame clones only, minus some. V and J calls and clone size are copied from that table; D and trimming were computed from the DNA. The sample carries about 250,000 clones, around nine tenths recorded once. The length of the CDR3 is 18 residues. The germline CDR1 and CDR2 sequences are SGHRS and YFSETQ. V was clipped by 3 bases and J by 8 bases; unmatched bases: 14. This sequence originates from a man between 18 and 35 years old with active or convalescent COVID-19. Sequencing was carried out using peripheral blood. V is TRBV5-1 and J is TRBJ2-1, with TRBD2 matching 13 bases. The chain's CDR3 is CASSSPTSGGAEFYEQFF. CDR3 sequence (DNA): TGCGCCAGCAGCTCTCCAACTAGCGGGGGGGCCGAATTCTATGAGCAGTTCTTC.